This T cell receptor beta chain was captured by sequencing in a study of glioma-infiltrating T cells after dendritic cell vaccination. Germline assignment: CDR1 SGHNT and CDR2 YYREEE (reference sequence). The V end lost 3 bases, the J end lost 4 bases, and 11 bases lay between the germline ends. The CDR3 totals 15 residues. The primer mix had 60 V beta and 13 J beta primers. Here immunoSEQ multiplex PCR was the method, and the copy in TCRdb shows in-frame clones only, minus some. Of around 73,000 clones listed, 82% are singletons. The chain employs TRBV5-4 and TRBJ2-6, with D unclear. Sequences were derived from blood, sampled before dendritic cell vaccination. This sequence was found in a human donor with glioblastoma. The CDR3 loop is CASSSTLYGANVLTF. DNA for the CDR3: TGTGCCAGCAGCTCCACATTATACGGGGCCAACGTCCTGACTTTC.